The 24 T cell receptor beta chains below come from one sample, sequenced in a study of blood T cell repertoires in COVID-19. Sequencing used immunoSEQ multiplex PCR; TCRdb keeps in-frame clones, though not all of them. Of about 190,000 clones detected, approximately 80% appear once; the ten largest clones hold 12%. Material for sequencing was peripheral blood. These TCRs come from a woman aged 45-65 years with acute or convalescent COVID-19.

The chain uses TRBV24-1 and TRBJ1-2; D is possibly TRBD1 (5 bases). The CDR3 extends over 14 amino acids. V lost 1 base, J lost 7 bases, and 12 bases lay in between. Germline loops: CDR1 KGHDR, CDR2 SFDVKD. The CDR3 loop is CATSDLGRASGYTF. CDR3 in DNA: TGTGCCACCAGTGATTTAGGCAGGGCGAGTGGCTACACCTTC.

The rearrangement uses TRBV7-8 and TRBJ2-7, with 7 bases matching TRBD2. Germline CDR1 reads SGHVS; CDR2 reads FQNEAQ. The CDR3 has 15 amino acids. The V gene end was trimmed by 3 bases and the J gene end by 9 bases; junction bases not matched to a gene: 14. The CDR3 spells CASSFISGPKQGQYF. The DNA of the CDR3 is TGTGCCAGCAGCTTCATTAGCGGGCCCAAACAAGGGCAGTACTTC.

CDR3: CASSLSTQGLPTNYNEQFF. CDR3 coding DNA: TGTGCCAGCAGTTTATCGACCCAGGGACTACCGACGAACTACAATGAGCAGTTCTTC. This sequence joins TRBV27 and TRBJ2-1, with 7 bases fitting TRBD2. Germline trimming cut 0 bases from V and 3 bases from J; bases unmatched to any gene: 14. CDR1 and CDR2 (germline): MNHEY, SMNVEV (reference sequence). The CDR3 is made up of 19 amino acids.

The chain recombines TRBV19 with TRBJ1-5; 7 bases are a match to TRBD1. V lost 7 bases, J lost 6 bases, and 18 bases stayed unmatched. Germline CDR1 and CDR2: LNHDA and SQIVND (reference sequence). CDR3 length: 17 amino acids. The chain's CDR3 is CASKGWSRTGVSQPQHF. DNA of the CDR3: TGTGCCAGTAAAGGGTGGTCTAGGACAGGCGTGAGTCAGCCCCAGCATTTT.

The V gene is TRBV27, the J gene TRBJ2-1; 8 bases line up with TRBD2. This CDR3 comprises 15 residues. Germline V gene data show CDR1 as MNHEY and CDR2 as SMNVEV (reference sequence). V gave up 6 bases and J gave up 2 bases; unmatched junction bases: 6. CDR3 nucleotides: TGTGCCAGCAGCCGTAGCGGGGCGACCTACAATGAGCAGTTCTTC. Translation gives CASSRSGATYNEQFF.

The chain is built from TRBV20-1 and TRBJ2-7; 9 nucleotides align to TRBD1. The CDR3 runs 11 residues. Germline CDR1 DFQATT, CDR2 SNEGSKA (reference sequence). The ends lost 3 bases at V and 13 bases at J; junction bases unmatched: 7. The CDR3 sequence: CSASDRGVAYF. In nucleotides, the CDR3 is TGCAGTGCTAGCGACAGGGGGGTAGCCTACTTC.

This clone was seen more than once but under ten times. The chain combines TRBV28 with TRBJ1-3, with 9 bases identical to TRBD1. The germline CDR1 and CDR2 sequences are MDHEN and SYDVKM. The CDR3 spans 15 residues. The V segment lost 6 bases and the J segment 1 base; nucleotides outside the gene matches: 4. In DNA form, the CDR3 reads TGTGCCAGCAGGGACGGACAGGGGTCTGGAAACACCATATATTTT. It codes for CASRDGQGSGNTIYF.

The gene calls are TRBV7-9 and TRBJ1-6, with D possibly TRBD1 on 6 matching bases. Trimming removed 6 bases from V and 6 bases from J, with 12 bases in between. The CDR3 has 14 residues. In germline, CDR1 is SEHNR, CDR2 FQNEAQ (reference sequence). Here the CDR3 DNA reads TGTGCCAGCAGGATCGGGACAAGTAATTCACCCCTCCACTTT. Translating it yields CASRIGTSNSPLHF.

The chain carries TRBV28 and TRBJ2-5; 7 bases line up with TRBD2. The junction had 8 bases not matched to a gene; V was cut back by 8 bases and J by 5 bases. The CDR3 contains 13 residues. CDR1 and CDR2 (germline): MDHEN, SYDVKM. This chain's CDR3 is CASSPGGRETQYF. CDR3 coding DNA: TGTGCCAGCTCTCCGGGAGGCAGGGAGACCCAGTACTTC.

The chain links TRBV24-1 to TRBJ2-7; TRBD1 agrees at 10 bases. Unmatched junction bases numbered 5, after V lost 4 bases and J lost 6 bases. The CDR3 runs 14 residues. Per germline, CDR1 KGHDR and CDR2 SFDVKD. The CDR3 reads CATSDSGTGVEQYF. In DNA, the CDR3 is TGTGCCACCAGTGACTCCGGGACAGGGGTCGAGCAGTACTTC.

This sequence joins TRBV6-6 and TRBJ2-1, with 10 positions matching TRBD2. V lost 5 bases, J lost 0 bases, and 7 bases stayed unmatched. The germline V gene has CDR1 MNHNY and CDR2 SVGAGI (reference sequence). CDR3 length: 17 amino acids. This chain's CDR3 is CASSRLSSGSSYNEQFF. As DNA, the CDR3 is TGTGCCAGCAGTCGCCTGTCTAGCGGGAGCTCCTACAATGAGCAGTTCTTC.

V gene TRBV28 combines with J gene TRBJ1-1; D is perhaps TRBD1 (6 bases). Trimming removed 7 bases from V and 1 base from J, with 13 bases in between. The V gene's germline CDR1 is MDHEN and CDR2 SYDVKM. The CDR3 totals 14 residues. The CDR3 nucleotides read TGTGCCAGCACCCGCGGGGGGGCGAACACTGAAGCTTTCTTT. This translates into CASTRGGANTEAFF.

The rearrangement uses TRBV29-1 and TRBJ1-1; no clear D gene. CDR1 is SQVTM, CDR2 ANQGSEA, per germline. Trimming took off 3 bases at V and 5 bases at J, with 16 bases between the two ends. This CDR3 has 14 amino acids. CDR3 DNA sequence: TGCAGCGTTGACGGCGGCGGGCAAAGGACTGAAGCTTTCTTT. This sequence encodes CSVDGGGQRTEAFF.

This clone has a handful of counts. The chain couples TRBV18 to TRBJ1-1; the match to TRBD1 covers 7 bases. The CDR3 extends over 14 amino acids. After removal of 3 bases from V and 5 bases from J, the junction contained 6 bases not matched to a gene. Germline V lookup: CDR1 KGHSH, CDR2 LQKENI. This CDR3 reads CASSPDRVSTEAFF. CDR3 nucleotide sequence: TGTGCCAGCTCACCTGACAGGGTGTCGACTGAAGCTTTCTTT.

This clone appeared a single time. The chain has TRBV9 and TRBJ1-1; D gene unclear. CDR3 length equals 13 residues. The V and J ends lost 2 bases and 3 bases respectively, with 8 bases between them. Germline V gene data show CDR1 as SGDLS and CDR2 as YYNGEE. CDR3 in amino acids: CASSVAAHTEAFF. The CDR3 bases are TGTGCCAGCAGCGTGGCGGCGCACACTGAAGCTTTCTTT.

The chain carries TRBV19 and TRBJ2-1; 9 positions match TRBD1. The CDR3 has 15 residues. Germline CDR1 LNHDA, CDR2 SQIVND (reference sequence). J lost 7 bases, V lost 7 bases, and 11 bases had no gene match. The CDR3 DNA reads as TGTGCCAGTACCCCGGACAGGGGCTATCGGAATGAGCAGTTCTTC. Translation gives CASTPDRGYRNEQFF.

The chain is built from TRBV5-1 and TRBJ1-1, with D possibly being TRBD1 (5 bases). Trimming cost V 4 bases and J 1 base, with 8 bases left between them. CDR1 SGHRS and CDR2 YFSETQ come from the germline V gene. The CDR3 has 13 residues. Written as DNA, the CDR3 is TGCGCCAGCAGCCGGCAGGGGAACACTGAAGCTTTCTTT. As protein: CASSRQGNTEAFF.

The rearrangement joins TRBV15 to TRBJ1-6; TRBD1 matches 8 bases. The CDR3 contains 14 residues. Looked up from germline, CDR1 is LNHNV and CDR2 is YYDKDF (reference sequence). Unmatched junction bases numbered 6, after V lost 5 bases and J lost 9 bases. This CDR3 reads CATSGTGGSSPLHF. In DNA form, the CDR3 reads TGTGCCACCAGCGGAACAGGGGGATCTTCACCCCTCCACTTT.

The chain has TRBV10-1 and TRBJ2-1, with TRBD1 identical over 9 bases. Losses at the gene ends were 3 bases for V and 7 bases for J; bases not matched to a gene: 1. Germline lookup yields CDR1 WNHNN and CDR2 SYGVQD (reference sequence). The CDR3 has 13 residues. This chain's CDR3 is CASSEGTGNEQFF. CDR3 bases: TGCGCCAGCAGTGAAGGGACAGGGAATGAGCAGTTCTTC.

This chain connects TRBV27 to TRBJ1-3; TRBD1 aligns across 7 bases. The CDR3 sequence is 14 residues long. The V and J ends lost 7 bases and 1 base, in that order; junction bases with no gene match: 4. Germline V gives CDR1 MNHEY, CDR2 SMNVEV (reference sequence). CDR3 region: CASKLQGSGNTIYF. CDR3 bases: TGTGCCAGCAAACTACAGGGGTCTGGAAACACCATATATTTT.

To note about this clone: At one boundary the junction diverges from the germline segment, which might be a read error. The chain recombines TRBV11-2 with TRBJ2-4; unclear D gene. The CDR3 has 11 amino acids. From germline, CDR1 is SGHAT and CDR2 FQNNGV. CDR3 sequence (DNA): TGTGCCAGCACCGCTTTATCGAGCCTACACTTC. Translation: CASTALSSLHF.

This clone was observed a few times. The rearrangement uses TRBV6-5 and TRBJ1-1, with D possibly being TRBD1 (6 bases). The CDR3 is made up of 14 amino acids. Germline V gene data show CDR1 as MNHEY and CDR2 as SVGAGI. V lost 7 bases and J lost 1, with 13 bases in between. CDR3 region: CASKIRTENTEAFF. CDR3 DNA: TGTGCCAGCAAGATAAGGACAGAGAACACTGAAGCTTTCTTT.

V is TRBV19 and J is TRBJ2-5; weak D call: TRBD1 (6 bases). CDR1 and CDR2 from the germline V gene are LNHDA and SQIVND (reference sequence). The V and J ends lost 3 bases and 7 bases respectively, with 12 bases between them. The CDR3 has 13 amino acids. The CDR3 bases are TGTGCCAGTAGTATGTCGACAGGACGGACCCAGTACTTC. This translates into CASSMSTGRTQYF. Complete variable domain (other parts from reference TRBV19 and TRBJ2-5): DGGITQSPKYLFRKEGQNVTLSCEQNLNHDAMYWYRQDPGQGLRLIYYSQIVNDFQKGDIAEGYSVSREKKESFPLTVTSAQKNPTAFYLCASSMSTGRTQYFGPGTRLLVL.

This chain links TRBV28 with TRBJ1-2, with 7 bases aligning to TRBD1. This CDR3 region has 14 residues. Germline trimming cut 3 bases from V and 7 bases from J; bases unmatched to any gene: 8. The germline CDR1 and CDR2 sequences are MDHEN and SYDVKM. CDR3 DNA: TGTGCCAGCAGTTTTAAAGGGACAGTGACTGGCTACACCTTC. This sequence encodes CASSFKGTVTGYTF.